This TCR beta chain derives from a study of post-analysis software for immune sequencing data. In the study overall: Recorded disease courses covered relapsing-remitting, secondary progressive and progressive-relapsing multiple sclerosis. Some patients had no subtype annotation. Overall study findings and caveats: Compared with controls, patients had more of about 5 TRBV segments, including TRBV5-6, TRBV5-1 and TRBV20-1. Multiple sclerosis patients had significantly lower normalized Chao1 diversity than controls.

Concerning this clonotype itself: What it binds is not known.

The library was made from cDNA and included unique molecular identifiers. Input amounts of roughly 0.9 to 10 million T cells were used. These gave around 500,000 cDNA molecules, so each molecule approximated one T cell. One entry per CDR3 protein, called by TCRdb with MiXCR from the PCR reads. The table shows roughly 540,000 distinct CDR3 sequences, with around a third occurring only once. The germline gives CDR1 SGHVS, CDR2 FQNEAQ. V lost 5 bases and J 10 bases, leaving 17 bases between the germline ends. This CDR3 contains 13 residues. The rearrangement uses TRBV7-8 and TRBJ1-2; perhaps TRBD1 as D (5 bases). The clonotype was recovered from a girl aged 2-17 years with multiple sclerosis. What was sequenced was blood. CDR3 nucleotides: TGTGCCAGCAGCATAGATAGACAGATCGACTACACCTTC. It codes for CASSIDRQIDYTF.